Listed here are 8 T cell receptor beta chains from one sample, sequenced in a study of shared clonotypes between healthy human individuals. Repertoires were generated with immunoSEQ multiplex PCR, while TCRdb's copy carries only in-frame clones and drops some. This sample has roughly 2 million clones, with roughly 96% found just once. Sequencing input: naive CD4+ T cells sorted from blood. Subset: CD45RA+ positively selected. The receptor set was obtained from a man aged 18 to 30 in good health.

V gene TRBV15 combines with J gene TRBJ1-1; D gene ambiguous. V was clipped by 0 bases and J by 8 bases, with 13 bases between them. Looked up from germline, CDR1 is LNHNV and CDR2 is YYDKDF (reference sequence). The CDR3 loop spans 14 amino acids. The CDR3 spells CATSRDLVSPEAFF. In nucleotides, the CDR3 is TGTGCCACCAGCAGAGATCTCGTGAGCCCCGAAGCTTTCTTT.

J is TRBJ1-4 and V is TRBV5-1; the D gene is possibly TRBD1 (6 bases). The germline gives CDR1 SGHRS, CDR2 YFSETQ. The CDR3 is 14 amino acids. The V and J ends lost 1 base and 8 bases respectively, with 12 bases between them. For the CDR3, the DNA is TGCGCCAGCAGCTTGAGTGGACAGCAAGAAAAACTGTTTTTT. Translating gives CASSLSGQQEKLFF.

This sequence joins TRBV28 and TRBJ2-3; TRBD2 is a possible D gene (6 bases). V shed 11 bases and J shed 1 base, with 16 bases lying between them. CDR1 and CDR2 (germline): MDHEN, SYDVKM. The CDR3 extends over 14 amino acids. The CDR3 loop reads CACCGGTGTDTQYF. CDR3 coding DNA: TGTGCCTGCTGTGGGGGGACGGGCACAGATACGCAGTATTTT.

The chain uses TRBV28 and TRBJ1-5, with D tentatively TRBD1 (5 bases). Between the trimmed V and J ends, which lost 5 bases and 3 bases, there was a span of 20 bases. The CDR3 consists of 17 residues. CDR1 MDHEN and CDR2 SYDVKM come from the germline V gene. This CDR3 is CASSPSLRGRDNQPQHF. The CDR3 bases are TGTGCCAGCAGTCCATCCTTGAGGGGAAGAGACAATCAGCCCCAGCATTTT.

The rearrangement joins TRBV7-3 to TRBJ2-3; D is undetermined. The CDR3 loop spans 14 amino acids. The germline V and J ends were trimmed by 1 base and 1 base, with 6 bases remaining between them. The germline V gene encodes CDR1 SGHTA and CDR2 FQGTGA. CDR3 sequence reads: CASSLMPRTDTQYF. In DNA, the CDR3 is TGTGCCAGCAGCTTAATGCCCCGCACAGATACGCAGTATTTT.

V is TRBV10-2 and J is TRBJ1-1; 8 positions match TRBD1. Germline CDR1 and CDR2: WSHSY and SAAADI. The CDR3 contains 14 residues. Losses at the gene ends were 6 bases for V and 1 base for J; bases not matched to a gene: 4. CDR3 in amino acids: CASRGQVTNTEAFF. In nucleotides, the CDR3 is TGCGCCAGCAGGGGACAGGTCACGAACACTGAAGCTTTCTTT.

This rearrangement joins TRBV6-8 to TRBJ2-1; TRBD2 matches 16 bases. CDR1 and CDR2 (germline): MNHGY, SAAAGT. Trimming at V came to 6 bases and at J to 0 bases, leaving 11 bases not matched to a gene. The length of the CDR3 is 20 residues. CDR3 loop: CASSLPGTSGRGISYNEQFF. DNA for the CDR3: TGTGCCAGCAGCCTACCCGGGACTAGCGGGAGGGGGATCTCCTACAATGAGCAGTTCTTC.

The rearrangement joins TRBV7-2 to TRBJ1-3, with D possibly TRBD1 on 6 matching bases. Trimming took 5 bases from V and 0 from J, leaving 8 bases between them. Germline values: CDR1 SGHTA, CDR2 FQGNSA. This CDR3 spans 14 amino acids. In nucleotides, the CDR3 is TGTGCCAGCAGCCCGACAGGCTCTGGAAACACCATATATTTT. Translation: CASSPTGSGNTIYF.